The clone carrying this T cell receptor beta chain was recorded a few times. Antigen unknown. Via MiXCR, TCRdb re-called the reads, giving one row per CDR3 protein. The table has about 740,000 distinct CDR3 sequences, 35% to 45% seen once. The sample originates from a study of T cell repertoires in cytomegalovirus infection. Overall study: Both a matching HLA type and CMV infection were indicated by public TCR beta signatures. Study findings and constraints: CMV-specific TCR beta clonotypes restricted by HLA-C were the ones dominating the ex vivo response. Carriers of CMV plus the relevant HLA were identified by cumulative public TCR beta family frequency.

The CDR3 covers 15 residues. Germline V gene sequence: CDR1 LGHNT, CDR2 FRNRAP. Trimming cost V 7 bases and J 1 base, with 14 bases left between them. V and J are TRBV12-5 and TRBJ2-1, with D possibly being TRBD1 or TRBD2 (5 bases each). Sequencing used PBMCs. The sequence was obtained from a human donor in good health (CMV status not recorded). Some clones in this sample may be carry-over from other donors' samples. The CDR3, as DNA: TGTGCTAGTGCCCCCCGAGGGGAATCCTACAATGAGCAGTTCTTC. Translating gives CASAPRGESYNEQFF.